This T cell receptor (beta chain) was identified during a study of identical twins. Comment on this clonotype: Its matching antigen is unknown.

Study results and limitations: While abundant cord blood beta clonotypes carried fewer insertions, memory repertoires showed no such pattern. Invariant T cells like MAIT and iNKT could partly confound the zero-insertion analyses. Out-of-frame alpha sequences common to twins exhibited an excess of low generation probability.

The ends were cut back, 2 bases at V and 5 bases at J, with 16 bases in the middle. Germline CDR1 and CDR2: DFQATT and SNEGSKA (reference sequence). The CDR3 length is 14 residues. TCRdb used MiXCR to reprocess the 5' RACE reads, holding one entry per CDR3 protein. Of 1.5 million to 2 million distinct CDR3 sequences in the sample, about 32% are singletons; the top ten hold approximately 0.25%. This chain connects TRBV20-1 to TRBJ2-7; no reliable D call. The sample was cord blood. This TCR was recovered from a newborn girl in good health. CDR3 sequence reads: CSARPLGVGNEQYF. CDR3 in DNA: TGCAGTGCTAGACCCCTTGGGGTTGGCAACGAGCAGTACTTC.